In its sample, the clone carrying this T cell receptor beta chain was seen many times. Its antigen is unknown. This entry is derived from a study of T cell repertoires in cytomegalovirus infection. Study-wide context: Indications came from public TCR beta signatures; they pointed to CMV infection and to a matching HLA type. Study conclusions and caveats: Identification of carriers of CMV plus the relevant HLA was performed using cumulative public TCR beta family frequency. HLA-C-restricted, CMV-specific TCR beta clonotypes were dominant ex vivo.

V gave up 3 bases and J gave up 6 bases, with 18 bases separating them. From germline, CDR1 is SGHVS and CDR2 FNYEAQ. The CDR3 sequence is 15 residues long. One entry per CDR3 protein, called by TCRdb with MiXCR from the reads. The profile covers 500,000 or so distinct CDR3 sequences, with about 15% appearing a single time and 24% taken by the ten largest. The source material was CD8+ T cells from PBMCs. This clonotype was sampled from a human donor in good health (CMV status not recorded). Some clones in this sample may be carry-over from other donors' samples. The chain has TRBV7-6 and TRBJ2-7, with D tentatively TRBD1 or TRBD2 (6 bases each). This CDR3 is CASSFSGGRPSEQYF. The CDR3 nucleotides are TGTGCCAGCAGCTTTTCTGGGGGGCGACCATCCGAGCAGTACTTC.